This T cell receptor beta chain came from a study of T-cell memory formation after mild COVID-19. The study, taken as a whole, reports: Pre-infection memory held some responding clones, suggesting pre-existing cross-reactive T cells responded. Clones that shrank (day 15 to 85) were balanced CD4/CD8, whereas later expanders leaned CD4+. The CD4+ clones that contracted clustered mainly within CM and EM, and the CD8+ clones concentrated in EMRA.

V lost 5 bases and J 2 bases, leaving 17 bases between the germline ends. Per germline, CDR1 MNHEY and CDR2 SVGAGI. The CDR3 extends over 16 amino acids. The authors produced TCR alpha and TCR beta cDNA libraries with sample barcodes and UMIs by 5'RACE using constant-segment primers. TCRdb re-called the 5' RACE reads with MiXCR, one entry per CDR3 protein. The data hold around 440,000 distinct CDR3 sequences, with 18% observed a single time. Note on this clonotype: Its antigen is unknown.

The receptor comes from an adult woman who had mild COVID-19 (a few samples of this study predate the infection). Cell type and time point are not known. The chain uses TRBV6-5 and TRBJ2-3; D is unresolved. Sequenced: PBMCs or a T cell subset sorted from them (not recorded which). The CDR3 DNA sequence: TGTGCCAGCAGTAACGGACCATCCGTGATCACAGATACGCAGTATTTT. It is translated as CASSNGPSVITDTQYF.